This T cell receptor beta chain stems from a study of human T cells and chemical hapten exposure. Study-level background: Upper inner arm skin measuring approximately 2 cm by approximately 2 cm received 2% DPC for sensitization. Findings of the study overall: Relative to controls, expanded TCRs formed significantly more large CDR3 similarity clusters.

Library construction involved attaching unique molecular identifiers to individual cDNA molecules, which allowed quantitative, reproducible TCR counting. TCRdb re-called the reads with MiXCR, one entry per CDR3 protein. The table records about 810 distinct CDR3 sequences, approximately 52% of them present only once. The CDR3 runs to 17 residues. Germline V gene data show CDR1 as SGHTA and CDR2 as FQGNSA. J was trimmed by 0 bases and V by 5 bases; bases with no gene match: 10. Sample treatment: therapeutic diphenylcyclopropenone sensitization with weekly scalp DPC. Patch tests were applied only after blood draws. Unfractionated whole blood yielded the extracted total RNA. Concerning this clonotype itself: Its antigen is currently unknown.

The specimen comprised whole blood, sampled before DPC sensitization or 2, 6, or about 24 weeks after (not recorded which). The chain links TRBV7-2 to TRBJ2-3, with 8 bases matching TRBD2. This TCR derives from an adult with alopecia areata. Some clones in this sample may be carry-over from other donors' samples. This table probably holds off-target reads from a library built for another chain. The CDR3 DNA sequence: TGTGCCAGCAGCACATCATTAGCGGGATCTAGCACAGATACGCAGTATTTT. This encodes CASSTSLAGSSTDTQYF.